This passage covers 9 T cell receptor beta chains from one sample sequenced in a study of blood T cell repertoires in COVID-19. Libraries were prepared by immunoSEQ multiplex PCR; TCRdb keeps only in-frame clonotypes and omits some of them. The sample contains approximately 130,000 clones, around four fifths of which appear only once. The material sequenced was peripheral blood. The receptors derive from a human donor in a cohort sampled during active COVID-19.

This clone was found many times. V usage is TRBV7-9 and J usage is TRBJ2-1, with unresolved D. With 7 bases removed from V and 9 bases from J, the gap between germline ends came to 7 bases. CDR3 length equals 10 residues. CDR1 is SEHNR and CDR2 is FQNEAQ in the germline V gene (reference sequence). CDR3 bases: TGTGCCAGCATCGAGGTTGAGCAGTTCTTC. Encoded protein: CASIEVEQFF.

The V gene is TRBV6-5, the J gene TRBJ1-2; 10 bases agree with TRBD1. Germline V gene sequence: CDR1 MNHEY, CDR2 SVGAGI. The CDR3 loop spans 15 amino acids. J lost 7 bases, V lost 7 bases, and 12 bases had no gene match. Here the CDR3 DNA reads TGTGCCAGCACTTTATGGGGACAGGGGACAGGTGGCTACACCTTC. Its translation is CASTLWGQGTGGYTF.

This clone came up a few times. The chain couples TRBV5-1 to TRBJ2-7; unclear D gene. The CDR3 totals 14 residues. V lost 2 bases, J lost 0 bases, and 9 bases lay in between. The germline V gene has CDR1 SGHRS and CDR2 YFSETQ. The CDR3 nucleotides are TGCGCCAGCAGCTTCGACACCAACTCCTACGAGCAGTACTTC. Its protein is CASSFDTNSYEQYF.

The J gene is TRBJ1-1, the V gene TRBV7-2; D not resolved. The V end was cut by 3 bases, the J end by 5 bases, with 10 bases between. This CDR3 is 13 amino acids long. Germline V gene lookup returns CDR1 SGHTA and CDR2 FQGNSA. CDR3: CASSFTPGTEAFF. The CDR3 DNA reads as TGTGCCAGCAGCTTTACCCCGGGGACTGAAGCTTTCTTT.

This chain connects TRBV10-2 to TRBJ2-1, with D tentatively TRBD2 (6 bases). This CDR3 spans 14 amino acids. Trimming shortened V by 3 bases and J by 5 bases, and 11 bases separated the two germline ends. Germline V gene lookup returns CDR1 WSHSY and CDR2 SAAADI. The CDR3, as DNA: TGCGCCAGCAGTGACTGGACTAAACACAATGAGCAGTTCTTC. It codes for CASSDWTKHNEQFF.

The chain joins TRBV11-2 to TRBJ1-1; a weak D match, TRBD1 (5 bases). This CDR3 is 12 amino acids long. With 1 base removed from V and 7 bases from J, the gap between germline ends came to 7 bases. CDR1 is SGHAT, CDR2 FQNNGV, per germline. CDR3 DNA sequence: TGTGCCAGCAGCTTAGGCAGGGTTGAAGCTTTCTTT. Translated, it gives CASSLGRVEAFF.

The chain recombines TRBV28 with TRBJ1-2; possible D gene TRBD1, 5 bases. Germline V CDR1 and CDR2: MDHEN, SYDVKM. V was trimmed by 4 bases and J by 7 bases, leaving 22 bases between them. The CDR3 is made up of 16 amino acids. The CDR3 DNA reads as TGTGCCAGCAGTTCAAGCCCGGGGGTCGTAGTCGTTGGCTACACCTTC. Its translation is CASSSSPGVVVVGYTF.

The V gene is TRBV5-1, the J gene TRBJ2-5; TRBD1 matches at 10 bases. Germline V lookup: CDR1 SGHRS, CDR2 YFSETQ. V trimming: 0 bases; J trimming: 1 base; junction bases outside the gene matches: 12. This CDR3 is built from 19 residues. The CDR3 DNA sequence: TGCGCCAGCAGCTTGGGCCCGGGACAGGGGATCTGGGGCCAAGAGACCCAGTACTTC. Its protein is CASSLGPGQGIWGQETQYF.

The chain links TRBV3-1 (or the pseudogene TRBV3-2) to TRBJ2-3; 13 nucleotides line up with TRBD2. This CDR3 has 17 residues. The germline gives CDR1 LGHDT, CDR2 YNNKEL (reference sequence). V dropped 0 bases and J dropped 6; count of bases not matched to a gene: 6. The CDR3 DNA follows: TGTGCCAGCAGCCAAGACGTGGGACTAGCGGGGCGGGATACGCAGTATTTT. Its protein product is CASSQDVGLAGRDTQYF.